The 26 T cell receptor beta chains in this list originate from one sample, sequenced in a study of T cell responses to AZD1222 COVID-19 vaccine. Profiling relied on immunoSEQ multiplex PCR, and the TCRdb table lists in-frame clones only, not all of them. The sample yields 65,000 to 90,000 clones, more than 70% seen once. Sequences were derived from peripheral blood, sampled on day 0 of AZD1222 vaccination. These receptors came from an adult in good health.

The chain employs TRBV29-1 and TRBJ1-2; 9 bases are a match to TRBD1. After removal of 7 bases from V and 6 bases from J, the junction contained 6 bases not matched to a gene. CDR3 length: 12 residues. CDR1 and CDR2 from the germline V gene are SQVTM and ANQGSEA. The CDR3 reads CSAITGGNGYTF. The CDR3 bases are TGCAGCGCTATCACAGGGGGCAATGGCTACACCTTC.

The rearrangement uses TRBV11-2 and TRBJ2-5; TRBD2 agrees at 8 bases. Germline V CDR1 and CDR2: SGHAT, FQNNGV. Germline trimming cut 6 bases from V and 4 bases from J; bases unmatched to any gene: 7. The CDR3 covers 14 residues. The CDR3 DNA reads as TGTGCCAGCAGTTTCTCCCGGGGGGGAGAGACCCAGTACTTC. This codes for CASSFSRGGETQYF.

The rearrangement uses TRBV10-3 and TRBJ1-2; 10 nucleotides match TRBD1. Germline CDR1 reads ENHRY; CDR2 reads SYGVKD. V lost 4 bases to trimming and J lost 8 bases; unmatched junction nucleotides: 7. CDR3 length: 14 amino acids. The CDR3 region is CAISGTGGSGGYTF. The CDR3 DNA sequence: TGTGCCATCAGTGGGACAGGGGGTTCCGGGGGCTACACCTTC.

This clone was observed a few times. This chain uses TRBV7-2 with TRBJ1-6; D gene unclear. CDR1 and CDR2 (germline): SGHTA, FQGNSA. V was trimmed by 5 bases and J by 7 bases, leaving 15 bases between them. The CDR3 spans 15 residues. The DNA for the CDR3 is TGTGCCAGCAGCCCTAGTGGTGGTAGCAATTCACCCCTCCACTTT. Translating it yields CASSPSGGSNSPLHF.

The CDR3 region is CASSPGTGRNTIYF. In DNA, the CDR3 is TGTGCCAGCTCACCGGGGACAGGGAGAAACACCATATATTTT. The chain recombines TRBV18 with TRBJ1-3; 9 bases are a match to TRBD1. Per the germline V gene, CDR1 is KGHSH and CDR2 is LQKENI. The junction had 2 bases not matched to a gene; V was cut back by 3 bases and J by 5 bases. The CDR3 extends over 14 amino acids. Full variable domain (remainder filled in from reference TRBV18 and TRBJ1-3): NAGVMQNPRHLVRRRGQEARLRCSPMKGHSHVYWYRQLPEEGLKFMVYLQKENIIDESGMPKERFSAEFPKEGPSILRIQQVVRGDSAAYFCASSPGTGRNTIYFGEGSWLTVV.

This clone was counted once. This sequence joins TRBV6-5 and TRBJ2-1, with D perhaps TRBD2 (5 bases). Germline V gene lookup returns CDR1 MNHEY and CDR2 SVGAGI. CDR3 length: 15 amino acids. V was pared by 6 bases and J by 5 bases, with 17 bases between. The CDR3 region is CASSRSWTQDNEQFF. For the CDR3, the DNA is TGTGCCAGCAGCCGGAGCTGGACTCAGGACAATGAGCAGTTCTTC.

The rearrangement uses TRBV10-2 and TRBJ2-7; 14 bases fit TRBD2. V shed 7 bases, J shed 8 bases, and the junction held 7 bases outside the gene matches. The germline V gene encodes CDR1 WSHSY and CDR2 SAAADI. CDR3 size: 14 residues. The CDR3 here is CASNPTSGRAQQYF. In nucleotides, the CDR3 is TGCGCCAGCAACCCGACTAGCGGGAGGGCCCAGCAGTACTTC.

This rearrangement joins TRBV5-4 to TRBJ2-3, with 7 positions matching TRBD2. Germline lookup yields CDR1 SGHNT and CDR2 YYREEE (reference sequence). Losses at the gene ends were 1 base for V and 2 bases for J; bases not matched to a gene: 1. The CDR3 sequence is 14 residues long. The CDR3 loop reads CASSLRGDTDTQYF. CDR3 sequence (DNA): TGTGCCAGCAGCTTGCGGGGGGACACAGATACGCAGTATTTT.

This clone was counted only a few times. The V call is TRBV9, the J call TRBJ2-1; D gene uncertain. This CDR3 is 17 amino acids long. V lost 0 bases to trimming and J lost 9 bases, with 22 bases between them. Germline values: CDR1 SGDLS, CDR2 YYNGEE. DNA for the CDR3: TGTGCCAGCAGCGTAGATAGTAGCCGGGCTCGGGCCAGTGAGCAGTTCTTC. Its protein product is CASSVDSSRARASEQFF.

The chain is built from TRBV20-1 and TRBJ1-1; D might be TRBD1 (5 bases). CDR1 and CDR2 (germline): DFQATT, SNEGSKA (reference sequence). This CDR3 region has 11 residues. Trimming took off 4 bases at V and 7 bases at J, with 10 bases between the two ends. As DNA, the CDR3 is TGCAGTGCTAAGTGGGGACTTGAAGCTTTCTTT. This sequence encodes CSAKWGLEAFF.

The CDR3 reads CASSPSGYLSYEQYF. The CDR3 DNA sequence: TGTGCCAGTAGTCCCTCCGGATACCTATCCTACGAGCAGTACTTC. The chain couples TRBV19 to TRBJ2-7, with D hard to call. Trimming removed 5 bases from V and 1 base from J, with 15 bases in between. CDR3 length: 15 amino acids. Germline loops: CDR1 LNHDA, CDR2 SQIVND (reference sequence). Filled out from reference TRBV19 and TRBJ2-7, the complete variable domain reads DGGITQSPKYLFRKEGQNVTLSCEQNLNHDAMYWYRQDPGQGLRLIYYSQIVNDFQKGDIAEGYSVSREKKESFPLTVTSAQKNPTAFYLCASSPSGYLSYEQYFGPGTRLTVT.

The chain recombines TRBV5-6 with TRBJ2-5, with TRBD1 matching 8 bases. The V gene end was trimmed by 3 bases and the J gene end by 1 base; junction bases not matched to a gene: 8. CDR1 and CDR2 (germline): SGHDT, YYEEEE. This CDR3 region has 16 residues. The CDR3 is CASSYRTGGIQETQYF. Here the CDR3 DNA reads TGTGCCAGCAGCTATCGAACAGGGGGGATCCAAGAGACCCAGTACTTC.

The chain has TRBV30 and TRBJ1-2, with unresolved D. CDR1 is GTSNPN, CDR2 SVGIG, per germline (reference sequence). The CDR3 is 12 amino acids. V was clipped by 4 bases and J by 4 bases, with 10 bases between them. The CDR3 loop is CAWTVDFYGYTF. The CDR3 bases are TGTGCCTGGACGGTTGATTTCTATGGCTACACCTTC.

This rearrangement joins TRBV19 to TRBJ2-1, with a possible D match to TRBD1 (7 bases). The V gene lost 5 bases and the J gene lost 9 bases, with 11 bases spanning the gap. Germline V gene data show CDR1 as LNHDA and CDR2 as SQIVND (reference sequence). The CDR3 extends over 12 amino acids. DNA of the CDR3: TGTGCCAGTAGTTACAGGGGAGGTGAGCAGTTCTTC. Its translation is CASSYRGGEQFF.

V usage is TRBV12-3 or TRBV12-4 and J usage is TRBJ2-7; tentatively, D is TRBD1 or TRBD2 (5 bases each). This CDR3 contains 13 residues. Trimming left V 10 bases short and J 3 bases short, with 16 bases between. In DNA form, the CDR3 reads TGTGCCATCAGAGGGACCGACGACTACGAGCAGTACTTC. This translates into CAIRGTDDYEQYF.

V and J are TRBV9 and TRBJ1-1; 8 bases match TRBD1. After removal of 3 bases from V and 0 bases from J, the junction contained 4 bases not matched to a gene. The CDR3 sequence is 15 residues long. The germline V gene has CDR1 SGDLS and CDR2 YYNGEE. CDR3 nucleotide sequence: TGTGCCAGCAGCGCACGACAGGGGCTGAACACTGAAGCTTTCTTT. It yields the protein CASSARQGLNTEAFF.

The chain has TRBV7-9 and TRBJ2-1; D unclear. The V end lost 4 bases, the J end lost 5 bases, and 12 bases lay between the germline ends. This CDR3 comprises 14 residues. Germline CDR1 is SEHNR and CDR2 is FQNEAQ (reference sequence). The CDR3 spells CASSSSTEHNEQFF. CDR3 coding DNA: TGTGCCAGCAGCTCAAGCACAGAACACAATGAGCAGTTCTTC.

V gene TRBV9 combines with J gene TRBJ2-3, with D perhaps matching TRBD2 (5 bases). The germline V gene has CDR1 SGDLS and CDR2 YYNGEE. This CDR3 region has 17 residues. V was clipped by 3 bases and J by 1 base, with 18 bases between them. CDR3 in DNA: TGTGCCAGCAGCGCCCTGCCCCGGGGTCGGGGCACAGATACGCAGTATTTT. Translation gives CASSALPRGRGTDTQYF.

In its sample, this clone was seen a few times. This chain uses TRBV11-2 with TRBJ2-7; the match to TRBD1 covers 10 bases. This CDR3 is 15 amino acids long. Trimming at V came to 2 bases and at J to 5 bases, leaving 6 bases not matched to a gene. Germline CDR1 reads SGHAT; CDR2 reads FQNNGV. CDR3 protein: CASSLRDRGRDEQYF. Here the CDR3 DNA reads TGTGCCAGCAGCTTAAGAGACAGGGGGCGGGACGAGCAGTACTTC.

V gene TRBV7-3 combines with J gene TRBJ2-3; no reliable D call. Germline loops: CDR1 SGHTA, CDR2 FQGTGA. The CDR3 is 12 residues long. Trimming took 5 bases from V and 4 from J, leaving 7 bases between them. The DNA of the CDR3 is TGTGCCAGCAGCCATAGTTCAGATACGCAGTATTTT. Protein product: CASSHSSDTQYF.

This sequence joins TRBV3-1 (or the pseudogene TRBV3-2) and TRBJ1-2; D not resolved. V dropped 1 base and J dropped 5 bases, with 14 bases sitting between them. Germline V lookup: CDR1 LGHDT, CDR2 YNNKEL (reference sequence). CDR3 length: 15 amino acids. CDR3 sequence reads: CASSQGKGLAYGYTF. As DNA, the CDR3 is TGTGCCAGCAGCCAAGGAAAGGGTTTGGCTTATGGCTACACCTTC.

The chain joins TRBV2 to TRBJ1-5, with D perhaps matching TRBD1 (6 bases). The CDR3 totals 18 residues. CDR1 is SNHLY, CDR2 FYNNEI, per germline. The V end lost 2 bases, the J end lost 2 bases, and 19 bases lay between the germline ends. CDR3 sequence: CASSERTEPRGGNQPQHF. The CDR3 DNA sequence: TGTGCCAGCAGTGAACGGACAGAACCCAGGGGAGGCAATCAGCCCCAGCATTTT. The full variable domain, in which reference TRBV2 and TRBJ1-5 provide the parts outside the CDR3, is EPEVTQTPSHQVTQMGQEVILRCVPISNHLYFYWYRQILGQKVEFLVSFYNNEISEKSEIFDDQFSVERPDGSNFTLKIRSTKLEDSAMYFCASSERTEPRGGNQPQHFGDGTRLSIL.

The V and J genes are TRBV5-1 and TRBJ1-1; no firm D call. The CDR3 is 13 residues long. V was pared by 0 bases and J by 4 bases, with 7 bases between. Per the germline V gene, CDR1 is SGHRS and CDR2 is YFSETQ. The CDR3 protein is CASSLEGRTEAFF. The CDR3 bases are TGCGCCAGCAGCTTGGAAGGGCGCACTGAAGCTTTCTTT. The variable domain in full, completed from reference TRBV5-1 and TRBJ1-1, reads KAGVTQTPRYLIKTRGQQVTLSCSPISGHRSVSWYQQTPGQGLQFLFEYFSETQRNKGNFPGRFSGRQFSNSRSEMNVSTLELGDSALYLCASSLEGRTEAFFGQGTRLTVV.

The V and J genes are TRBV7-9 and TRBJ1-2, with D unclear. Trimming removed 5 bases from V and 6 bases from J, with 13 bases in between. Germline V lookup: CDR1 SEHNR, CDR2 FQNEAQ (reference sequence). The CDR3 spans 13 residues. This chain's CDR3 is CASSPLDGHGYTF. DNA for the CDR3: TGTGCCAGCAGCCCTTTAGATGGACATGGCTACACCTTC.

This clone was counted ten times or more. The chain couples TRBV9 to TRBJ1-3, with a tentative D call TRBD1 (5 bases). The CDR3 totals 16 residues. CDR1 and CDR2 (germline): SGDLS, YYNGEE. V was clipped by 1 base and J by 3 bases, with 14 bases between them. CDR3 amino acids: CASSVWAWGFGNTIYF. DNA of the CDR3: TGTGCCAGCAGCGTATGGGCTTGGGGGTTTGGAAACACCATATATTTT. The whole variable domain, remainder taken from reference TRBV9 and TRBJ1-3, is DSGVTQTPKHLITATGQRVTLRCSPRSGDLSVYWYQQSLDQGLQFLIQYYNGEERAKGNILERFSAQQFPDLHSELNLSSLELGDSALYFCASSVWAWGFGNTIYFGEGSWLTVV.

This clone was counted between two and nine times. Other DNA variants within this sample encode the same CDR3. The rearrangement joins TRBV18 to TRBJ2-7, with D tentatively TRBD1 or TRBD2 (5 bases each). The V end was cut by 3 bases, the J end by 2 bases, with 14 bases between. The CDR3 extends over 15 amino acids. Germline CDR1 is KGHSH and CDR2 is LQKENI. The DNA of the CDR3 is TGTGCCAGCTCACCGGGGACGGGGAGACCCTACGAGCAGTACTTC. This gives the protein CASSPGTGRPYEQYF.